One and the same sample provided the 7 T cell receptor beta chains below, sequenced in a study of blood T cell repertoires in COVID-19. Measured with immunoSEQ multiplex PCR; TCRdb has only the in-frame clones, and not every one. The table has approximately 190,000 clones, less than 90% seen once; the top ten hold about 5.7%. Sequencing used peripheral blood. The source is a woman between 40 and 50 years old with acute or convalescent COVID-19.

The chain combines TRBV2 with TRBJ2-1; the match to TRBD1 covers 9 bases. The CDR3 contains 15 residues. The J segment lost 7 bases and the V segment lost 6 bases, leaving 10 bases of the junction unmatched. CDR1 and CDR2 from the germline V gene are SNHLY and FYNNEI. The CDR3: CASSRDRDEGNEQFF. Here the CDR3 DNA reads TGTGCCAGCAGCCGGGACAGGGATGAGGGGAATGAGCAGTTCTTC.

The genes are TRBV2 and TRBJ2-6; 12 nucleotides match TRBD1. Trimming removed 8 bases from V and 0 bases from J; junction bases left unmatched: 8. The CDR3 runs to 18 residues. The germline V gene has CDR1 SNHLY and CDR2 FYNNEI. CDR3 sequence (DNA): TGTGCCAGCGACTTCCTGGGACAGGGGGCCTCTGGGGCCAACGTCCTGACTTTC. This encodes CASDFLGQGASGANVLTF.

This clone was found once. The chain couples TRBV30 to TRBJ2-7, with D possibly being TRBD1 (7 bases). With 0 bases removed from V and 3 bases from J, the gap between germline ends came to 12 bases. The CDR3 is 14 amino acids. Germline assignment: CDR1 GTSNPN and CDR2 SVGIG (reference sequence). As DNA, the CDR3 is TGTGCCTGGAGTGTAGGGCAGGGGGGCTACGAGCAGTACTTC. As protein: CAWSVGQGGYEQYF. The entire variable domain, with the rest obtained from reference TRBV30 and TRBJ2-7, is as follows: SQTIHQWPATLVQPVGSPLSLECTVEGTSNPNLYWYRQAAGRGLQLLFYSVGIGQISSEVPQNLSASRPQDRQFILSSKKLLLSDSGFYLCAWSVGQGGYEQYFGPGTRLTVT.

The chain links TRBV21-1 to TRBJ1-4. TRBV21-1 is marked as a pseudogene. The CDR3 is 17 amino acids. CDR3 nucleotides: TGTGCCAGCAGCAAAGCTACGGGGGACGTTACTAATGAAAAACTGTTTTTT. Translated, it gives CASSKATGDVTNEKLFF.

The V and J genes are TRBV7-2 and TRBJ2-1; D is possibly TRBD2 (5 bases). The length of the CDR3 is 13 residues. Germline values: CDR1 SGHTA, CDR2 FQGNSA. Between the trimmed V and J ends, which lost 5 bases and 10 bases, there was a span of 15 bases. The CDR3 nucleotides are TGTGCCAGCAGCCCACGAGCCCCGGGAGAGCAGTTCTTC. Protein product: CASSPRAPGEQFF.

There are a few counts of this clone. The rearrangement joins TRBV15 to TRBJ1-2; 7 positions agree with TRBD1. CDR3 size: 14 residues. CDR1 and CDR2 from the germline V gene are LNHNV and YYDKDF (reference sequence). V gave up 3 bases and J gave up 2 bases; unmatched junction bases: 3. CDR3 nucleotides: TGTGCCACCAGCAGCGAGGGACAGAACTATGGCTACACCTTC. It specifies CATSSEGQNYGYTF. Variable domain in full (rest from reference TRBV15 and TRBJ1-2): DAMVIQNPRYQVTQFGKPVTLSCSQTLNHNVMYWYQQKSSQAPKLLFHYYDKDFNNEADTPDNFQSRRPNTSFCFLDIRSPGLGDTAMYLCATSSEGQNYGYTFGSGTRLTVV.

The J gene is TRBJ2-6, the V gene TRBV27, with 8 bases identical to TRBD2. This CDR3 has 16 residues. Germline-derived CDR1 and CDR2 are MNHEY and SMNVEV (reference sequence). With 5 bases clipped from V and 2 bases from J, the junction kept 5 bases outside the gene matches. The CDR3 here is CASSPLGGAGANVLTF. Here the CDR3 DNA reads TGTGCCAGCAGTCCCCTCGGGGGGGCTGGGGCCAACGTCCTGACTTTC.